This T cell receptor beta chain was sequenced for a study of blood T cells in healthy people across ages. Study-level results: Diversity of TCR beta per million T cells declined in a roughly linear way with age.

Turning to this clonotype: Its antigen is not known.

The second PCR ran about 6 to 12 cycles with a sample-barcoded 5' primer and J-beta primers. Each CDR3 protein is one row after TCRdb ran MiXCR on the 5' RACE reads. This table holds 700,000 to 900,000 distinct CDR3 sequences, roughly 50% found once. This clonotype originated in a man older than 75 in good health. The sample comprised blood.

The CDR3, as DNA: TGTGCCACCAGTGGGGGGCCTTTGTATGAGCAGTTCTTC. It codes for CATSGGPLYEQFF. The genes are TRBV24-1 and TRBJ2-1; D might be TRBD1 (6 bases). Germline-derived CDR1 and CDR2 are KGHDR and SFDVKD. The length of the CDR3 is 13 residues. V lost 5 bases, J lost 8 bases, and 12 bases lay in between.